This section outlines one TCR beta chain sequence together with its context. Its antigen is as yet unknown. Sequenced by immunoSEQ multiplex PCR; TCRdb stores in-frame clones only, minus some. The sample yields about 10,000 clones, over 65% seen once. These data originate in a study of T cells in narcolepsy. Study in general: Donors had narcolepsy type 1 or type 2, or were healthy controls. Study-wide points: Autoreactive HCRT-specific and TRIB2-specific clonotypes were marked in same-patient CSF-versus-blood CD4+ comparisons. Autoreactive clonotypes reportedly recurred in blood of same and different patients, not controls.

The TCR originated in a human donor with narcolepsy. Material for sequencing was CD45RA- memory CD8+ T cells from PBMCs.

CDR3 region: CASSLSRRDTQWETQYF. CDR3 sequence (DNA): TGTGCCAGCAGTCTTAGTCGTAGGGACACTCAATGGGAGACCCAGTACTTC. V gene TRBV2 combines with J gene TRBJ2-5; D may be TRBD1 (6 bases). Germline assignment: CDR1 SNHLY and CDR2 FYNNEI. V was shortened by 5 bases and J by 5 bases, with 24 bases between the two germline ends. This CDR3 spans 17 amino acids.